This T cell receptor (beta chain) is drawn from a study of control samples from healthy donors and cancer patients. Using immunoSEQ multiplex PCR, the repertoire was profiled, and TCRdb retains in-frame clones only, with some absent. The sample totals about 190,000 clones. This receptor was taken from a woman aged 25 to 39 in good health. The source material was blood.

The CDR3 sequence is CASSRGQDRYEQYF. The CDR3 DNA follows: TGTGCCAGCAGCCGCGGTCAGGACCGCTACGAGCAGTACTTC. V and J are TRBV7-8 and TRBJ2-7, with D hard to call. Germline assignment: CDR1 SGHVS and CDR2 FQNEAQ. This CDR3 has 14 residues. Trimming shortened V by 5 bases and J by 3 bases, and 14 bases separated the two germline ends.